A selection of T cell receptor beta chains follows, all from one sample in a study of vaccination effects on CD4 cells after COVID-19. TCRdb keeps only in-frame clones here, not all; method: immunoSEQ multiplex PCR. The sample has about 20,000 clones, about 65% seen once. No antigen has been assigned to these receptors. The sequences come from CD4+ T cells from PBMCs cultured with HCoV-NL63 spike peptides, collected before COVID-19 vaccination. The receptor source for this set is a human donor who received a COVID-19 vaccine. CDR3s include the opening cysteine and the closing phenylalanine or tryptophan. The D gene is left open where the match is weak. Clone sizes are given selectively: once, few, many, or a class where the clone is expanded.

D | J | size | V | length | CDR3 | DNA
- | TRBJ2-4 | - | TRBV28 | 15 | CASSPPRAGKNIQYF | TGTGCCAGCAGTCCCCCGCGGGCGGGGAAAAACATTCAGTACTTC
- | TRBJ1-3 | - | TRBV10-3 | 18 | CAIRTLSRTSPSGNTIYF | TGTGCCATCAGGACCCTATCCCGGACCTCCCCCTCTGGAAACACCATATATTTT
TRBD1 | TRBJ2-5 | - | TRBV2 | 16 | CASFETMTGAEKTQYF | TGTGCCAGCTTCGAAACGATGACAGGGGCGGAGAAGACCCAGTACTTC
- | TRBJ1-2 | - | TRBV7-8 | 18 | CASSTQEEALLINYGYTF | TGTGCCAGCAGCACACAAGAAGAGGCGCTACTAATTAACTATGGCTACACCTTC
- | TRBJ2-2 | few | TRBV12-3/TRBV12-4 | 12 | CASRTNTGELFF | TGTGCCAGCAGGACGAACACCGGGGAGCTGTTTTTT
TRBD2 | TRBJ2-7 | - | TRBV20-1 | 11 | CSATGGREQYF | TGCAGTGCTACGGGGGGGCGGGAGCAGTACTTC
- | TRBJ2-2 | - | TRBV19 | 15 | CASKPGRGNTGELFF | TGTGCCAGCAAACCGGGACGGGGGAACACCGGGGAGCTGTTTTTT
TRBD1 | TRBJ2-7 | - | TRBV18 | 13 | CASSPDRAHEQYF | TGTGCCAGCTCGCCGGACAGGGCCCACGAGCAGTACTTC
- | TRBJ1-5 | - | TRBV7-9 | 16 | CASSRGGGAGDQPQHF | TGTGCCAGCAGCCGGGGAGGGGGAGCGGGCGATCAGCCCCAGCATTTT
- | TRBJ2-3 | medium-sized | TRBV19 | 16 | CASSINGLGHTDTQYF | TGTGCCAGTAGTATAAATGGACTGGGACACACAGATACGCAGTATTTT
- | TRBJ2-5 | - | TRBV3-1/TRBV3-2 | 14 | CASSQVKGGETQYF | TGTGCCAGCAGCCAAGTGAAGGGAGGAGAGACCCAGTACTTC
TRBD2 | TRBJ2-1 | medium-sized | TRBV10-1 | 16 | CASSVGSGGSYNEQFF | TGCGCCAGCAGTGTTGGAAGCGGGGGCTCCTACAATGAGCAGTTCTTC
- | TRBJ2-3 | - | TRBV2 | 13 | CASSWAAGDTQYF | TGTGCCAGCAGTTGGGCCGCGGGAGATACGCAGTATTTT
TRBD1 | TRBJ2-5 | - | TRBV2 | 13 | CASSFRDRETQYF | TGTGCCAGCAGTTTTAGGGACAGAGAGACCCAGTACTTC
TRBD2 | TRBJ2-7 | - | TRBV5-1 | 14 | CASSSSGTSGEQYF | TGCGCCAGCAGCTCCTCCGGGACTAGTGGCGAGCAGTACTTC
TRBD1 | TRBJ2-5 | - | TRBV7-9 | 15 | CASSTGTGLQETQYF | TGTGCCAGCAGCACGGGGACAGGGTTGCAAGAGACCCAGTACTTC
- | TRBJ1-1 | once | TRBV30 | 14 | CAWTPRDRNTEAFF | TGTGCCTGGACCCCCAGGGACCGGAACACTGAAGCTTTCTTT
- | TRBJ2-7 | - | TRBV2 | 12 | CASSESGLEQYF | TGTGCCAGCAGTGAGTCGGGCCTCGAGCAGTACTTC
TRBD2 | TRBJ2-2 | - | TRBV6-4 | 14 | CASRGTSESGELFF | TGTGCCAGTCGCGGGACTAGCGAGTCCGGGGAGCTGTTTTTT
TRBD2 | TRBJ2-3 | medium-sized | TRBV24-1 | 15 | CATALAGINTDTQYF | TGTGCCACCGCCCTAGCGGGGATTAACACAGATACGCAGTATTTT
- | TRBJ2-1 | - | TRBV14 | 12 | CASSRNPWEQFF | TGTGCCAGCAGCCGAAACCCGTGGGAGCAGTTCTTC
- | TRBJ2-2 | - | TRBV27 | 14 | CASSFGGSTGELFF | TGTGCCAGCAGTTTTGGTGGGAGCACCGGGGAGCTGTTTTTT
- | TRBJ1-3 | once | TRBV30 | 15 | CAWSVWGARGNTIYF | TGTGCCTGGAGTGTATGGGGGGCGCGGGGAAACACCATATATTTT
- | TRBJ2-7 | - | TRBV19 | 13 | CASSIDERTEQYF | TGTGCCAGTAGTATAGATGAGAGGACCGAGCAGTACTTC
TRBD1 | TRBJ1-5 | - | TRBV7-9 | 14 | CASSLGQGGQPQHF | TGTGCCAGCAGCTTAGGACAGGGAGGGCAGCCCCAGCATTTT
TRBD1 | TRBJ2-3 | - | TRBV11-3 | 15 | CASSLRGGVADTQYF | TGTGCCAGCAGCTTAAGAGGGGGCGTCGCAGATACGCAGTATTTT
TRBD2 | TRBJ2-1 | few | TRBV11-2 | 19 | CASSPWAGSGRLVNNEQFF | TGTGCCAGCAGCCCCTGGGCGGGTAGCGGGAGATTGGTGAACAATGAGCAGTTCTTC
- | TRBJ1-1 | - | TRBV27 | 13 | CASSSGSDTEAFF | TGTGCCAGCAGTTCGGGTTCGGACACTGAAGCTTTCTTT